This record looks at one T cell receptor beta chain sequence and its context. What it binds is unknown. The germline V gene encodes CDR1 KGHSH and CDR2 LQKENI. The CDR3 runs 14 residues. V lost 3 bases and J lost 4, with 12 bases in between. TCRdb's copy holds only in-frame clones and misses some; the assay was immunoSEQ multiplex PCR. The sample has more than 70,000 clones, 88% seen once. This entry belongs to a study of T cell responses to AZD1222 COVID-19 vaccine. Notes on the study in general: After the peak T cell response, and only then, were repertoires sampled. CD4 TCRs covered the whole spike, strongest at regions 160-218 and 743-854. Spike-specific TCR breadth and depth both grew after two AZD1222 doses. The donor group comprised mostly white British people and more females; the analysis possibly underestimated clonal diversity.

This rearrangement joins TRBV18 to TRBJ2-5; D unresolved. This receptor was taken from an adult in good health. The sequenced sample was peripheral blood, obtained on day 0 of MenACWY control vaccination. CDR3 amino acids: CASSPIPIRETQYF. Here the CDR3 DNA reads TGTGCCAGCTCACCGATTCCTATAAGAGAGACCCAGTACTTC.